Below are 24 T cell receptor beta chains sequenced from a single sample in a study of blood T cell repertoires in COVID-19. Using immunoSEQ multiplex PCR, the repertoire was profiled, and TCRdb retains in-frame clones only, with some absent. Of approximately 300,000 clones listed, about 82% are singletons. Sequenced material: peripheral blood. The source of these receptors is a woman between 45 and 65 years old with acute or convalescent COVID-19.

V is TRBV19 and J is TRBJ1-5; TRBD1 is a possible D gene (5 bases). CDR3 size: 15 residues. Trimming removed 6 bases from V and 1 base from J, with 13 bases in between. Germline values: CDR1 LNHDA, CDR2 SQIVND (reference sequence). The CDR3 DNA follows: TGTGCCAGTAGGATGGGACTTTACAGCAATCAGCCCCAGCATTTT. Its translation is CASRMGLYSNQPQHF. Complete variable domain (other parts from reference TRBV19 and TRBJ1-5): DGGITQSPKYLFRKEGQNVTLSCEQNLNHDAMYWYRQDPGQGLRLIYYSQIVNDFQKGDIAEGYSVSREKKESFPLTVTSAQKNPTAFYLCASRMGLYSNQPQHFGDGTRLSIL.

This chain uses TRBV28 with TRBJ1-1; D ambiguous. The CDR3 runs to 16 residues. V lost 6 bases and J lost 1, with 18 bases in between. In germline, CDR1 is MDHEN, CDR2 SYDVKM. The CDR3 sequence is CASSLTPRRRNTEAFF. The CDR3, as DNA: TGTGCCAGCAGCTTGACTCCAAGACGGAGGAACACTGAAGCTTTCTTT.

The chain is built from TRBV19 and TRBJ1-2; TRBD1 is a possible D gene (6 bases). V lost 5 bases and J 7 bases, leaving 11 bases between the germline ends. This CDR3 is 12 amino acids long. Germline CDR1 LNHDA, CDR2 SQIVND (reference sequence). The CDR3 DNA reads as TGTGCCAGTAGTCCACAGGGCTCTGGCTACACCTTC. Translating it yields CASSPQGSGYTF.

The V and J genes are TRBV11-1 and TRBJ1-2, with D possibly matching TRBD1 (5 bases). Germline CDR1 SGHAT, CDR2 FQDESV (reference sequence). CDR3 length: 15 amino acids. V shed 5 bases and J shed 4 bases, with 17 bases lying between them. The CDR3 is CASSPMGGDPYGYTF. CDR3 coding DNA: TGTGCCAGCAGCCCAATGGGGGGGGACCCCTATGGCTACACCTTC.

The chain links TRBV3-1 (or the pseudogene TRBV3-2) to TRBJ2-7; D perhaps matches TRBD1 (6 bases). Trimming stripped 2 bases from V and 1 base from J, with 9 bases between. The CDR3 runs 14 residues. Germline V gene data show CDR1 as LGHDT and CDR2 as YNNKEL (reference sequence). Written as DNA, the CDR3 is TGTGCCAGCAGCCAAAGGGACATTTCCTACGAGCAGTACTTC. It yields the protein CASSQRDISYEQYF.

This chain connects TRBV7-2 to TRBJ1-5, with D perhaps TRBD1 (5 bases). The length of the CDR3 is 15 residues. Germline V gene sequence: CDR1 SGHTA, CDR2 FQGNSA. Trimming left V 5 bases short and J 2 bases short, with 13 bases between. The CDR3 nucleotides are TGTGCCAGCAGCCGCCAGGGTGGAGGCAATCAGCCCCAGCATTTT. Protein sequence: CASSRQGGGNQPQHF.

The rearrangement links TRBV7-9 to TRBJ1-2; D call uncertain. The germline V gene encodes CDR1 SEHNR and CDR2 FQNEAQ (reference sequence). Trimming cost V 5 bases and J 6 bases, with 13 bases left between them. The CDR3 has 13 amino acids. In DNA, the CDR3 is TGTGCCAGCAGCCCCCAGGCGTCTGATGGCTACACCTTC. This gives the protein CASSPQASDGYTF.

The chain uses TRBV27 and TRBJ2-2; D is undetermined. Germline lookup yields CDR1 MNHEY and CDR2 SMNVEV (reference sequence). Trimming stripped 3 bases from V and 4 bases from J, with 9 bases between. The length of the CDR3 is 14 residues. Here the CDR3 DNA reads TGTGCCAGCAGTTTTAGTTGGAGCACCGGGGAGCTGTTTTTT. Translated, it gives CASSFSWSTGELFF.

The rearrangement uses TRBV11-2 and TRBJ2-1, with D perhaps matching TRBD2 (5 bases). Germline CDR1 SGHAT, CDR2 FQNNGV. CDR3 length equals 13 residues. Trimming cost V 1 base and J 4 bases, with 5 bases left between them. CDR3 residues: CASSLGEYNEQFF. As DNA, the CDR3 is TGTGCCAGCAGCTTAGGGGAGTACAATGAGCAGTTCTTC.

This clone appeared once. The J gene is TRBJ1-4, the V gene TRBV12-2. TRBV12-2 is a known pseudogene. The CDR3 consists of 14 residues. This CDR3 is CASRAAQTAEKLFF. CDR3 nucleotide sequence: TGTGCAAGTCGCGCGGCCCAAACTGCTGAAAAACTGTTTTTT.

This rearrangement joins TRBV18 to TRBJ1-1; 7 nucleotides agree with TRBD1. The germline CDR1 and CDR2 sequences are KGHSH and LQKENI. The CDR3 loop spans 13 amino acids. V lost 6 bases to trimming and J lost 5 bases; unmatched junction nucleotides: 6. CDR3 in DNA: TGTGCCAGCTCCCGACAGGGATCAACTGAAGCTTTCTTT. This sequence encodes CASSRQGSTEAFF.

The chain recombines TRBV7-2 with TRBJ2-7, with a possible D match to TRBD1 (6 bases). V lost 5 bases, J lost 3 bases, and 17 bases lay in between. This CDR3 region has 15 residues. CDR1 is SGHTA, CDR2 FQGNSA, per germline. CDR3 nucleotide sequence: TGTGCCAGCAGCCCGAAAACCGGGACACACTACGAGCAGTACTTC. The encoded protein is CASSPKTGTHYEQYF.

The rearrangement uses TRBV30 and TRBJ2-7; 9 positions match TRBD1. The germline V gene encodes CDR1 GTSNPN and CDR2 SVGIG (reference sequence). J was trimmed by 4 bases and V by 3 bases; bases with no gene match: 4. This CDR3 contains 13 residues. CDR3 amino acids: CAWSWTGVYEQYF. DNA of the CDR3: TGTGCCTGGAGCTGGACAGGGGTTTACGAGCAGTACTTC.

For the CDR3, the DNA is TGTGCCAGTAGTCGCGGCAGGGGAAATAGCAATCAGCCCCAGCATTTT. This gives the protein CASSRGRGNSNQPQHF. J is TRBJ1-5 and V is TRBV19; tentative D call: TRBD1 (6 bases). Trimming removed 5 bases at V and 0 bases at J, with 14 bases between. CDR1 and CDR2 (germline): LNHDA, SQIVND (reference sequence). The CDR3 spans 16 residues.

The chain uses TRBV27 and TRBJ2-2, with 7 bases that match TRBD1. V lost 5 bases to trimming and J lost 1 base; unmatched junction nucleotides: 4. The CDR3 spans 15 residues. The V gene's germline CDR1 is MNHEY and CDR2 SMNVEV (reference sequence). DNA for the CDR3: TGTGCCAGCAGTCCCCGGACAGGGAACACCGGGGAGCTGTTTTTT. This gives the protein CASSPRTGNTGELFF.

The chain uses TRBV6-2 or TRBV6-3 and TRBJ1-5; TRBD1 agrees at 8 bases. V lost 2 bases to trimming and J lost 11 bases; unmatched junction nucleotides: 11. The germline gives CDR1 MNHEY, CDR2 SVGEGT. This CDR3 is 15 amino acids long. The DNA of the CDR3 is TGTGCCAGCAGTTACCATTCGACAGGGGTTCTGACCCAGCATTTT. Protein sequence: CASSYHSTGVLTQHF.

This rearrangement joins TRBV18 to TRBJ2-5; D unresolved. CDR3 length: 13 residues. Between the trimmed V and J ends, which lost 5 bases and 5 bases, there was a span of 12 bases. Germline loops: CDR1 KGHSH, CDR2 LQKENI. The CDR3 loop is CASSVSSVETQYF. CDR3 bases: TGTGCCAGCTCAGTCTCTTCTGTTGAGACCCAGTACTTC.

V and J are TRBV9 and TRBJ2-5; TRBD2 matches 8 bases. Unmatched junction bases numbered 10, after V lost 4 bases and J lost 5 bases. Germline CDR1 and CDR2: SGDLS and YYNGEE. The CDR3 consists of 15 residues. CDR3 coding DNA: TGTGCCAGCAGCCCTCGCGTCGAGCGGGGGGAGACCCAGTACTTC. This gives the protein CASSPRVERGETQYF.

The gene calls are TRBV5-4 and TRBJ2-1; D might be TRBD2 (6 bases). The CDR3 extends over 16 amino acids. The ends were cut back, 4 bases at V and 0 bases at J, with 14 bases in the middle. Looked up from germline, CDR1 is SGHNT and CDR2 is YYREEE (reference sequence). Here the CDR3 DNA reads TGTGCCAGCAGCACCGGGGGACGGAGCTCCTACAATGAGCAGTTCTTC. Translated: CASSTGGRSSYNEQFF.

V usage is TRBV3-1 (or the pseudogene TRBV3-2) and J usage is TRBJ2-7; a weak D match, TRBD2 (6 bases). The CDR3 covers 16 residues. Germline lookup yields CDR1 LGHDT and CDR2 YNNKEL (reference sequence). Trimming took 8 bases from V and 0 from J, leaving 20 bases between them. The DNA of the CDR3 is TGTGCCAGCGGGCCGGTTGGAGGGAGGCGCTCCTACGAGCAGTACTTC. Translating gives CASGPVGGRRSYEQYF.

The CDR3 nucleotides read TGTGCCAGCAGCTTATTCCGGACTAAGGGCCACGAGCAGTACTTC. Translated: CASSLFRTKGHEQYF. This chain uses TRBV7-9 with TRBJ2-7; D is perhaps TRBD2 (6 bases). The length of the CDR3 is 15 residues. Germline V gene sequence: CDR1 SEHNR, CDR2 FQNEAQ (reference sequence). Trimming pared 2 bases from V and 5 bases from J, leaving 16 bases between.

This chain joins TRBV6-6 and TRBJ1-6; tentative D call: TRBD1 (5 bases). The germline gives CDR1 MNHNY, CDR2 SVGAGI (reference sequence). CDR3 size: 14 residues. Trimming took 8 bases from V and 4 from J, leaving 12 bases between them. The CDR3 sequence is CASGQGGYNSPLHF. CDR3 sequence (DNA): TGTGCCAGCGGTCAGGGAGGGTATAATTCACCCCTCCACTTT.

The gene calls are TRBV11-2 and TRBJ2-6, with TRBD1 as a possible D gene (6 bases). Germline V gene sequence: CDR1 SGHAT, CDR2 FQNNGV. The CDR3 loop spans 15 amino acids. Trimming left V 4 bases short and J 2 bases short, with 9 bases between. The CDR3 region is CASSSRDTGANVLTF. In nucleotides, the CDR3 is TGTGCCAGCAGCTCCCGGGACACTGGGGCCAACGTCCTGACTTTC.

This chain's CDR3 is CASSSDRGNTIYF. The CDR3, as DNA: TGTGCCAGCAGTTCGGACAGAGGAAACACCATATATTTT. The V gene is TRBV13, the J gene TRBJ1-3, with D possibly being TRBD1 (6 bases). Germline values: CDR1 PRHDT, CDR2 FYEKMQ (reference sequence). Trimming left V 6 bases short and J 4 bases short, with 10 bases between. This CDR3 spans 13 amino acids.